Each of the 2 T cell receptor beta chains below was sequenced from the same sample in a study of T cells in Graves' hyperthyroidism and ophthalmopathy. TCR beta CDR3 region amplification was performed from RNA transcripts. When the TCR CDR3 underwent first-round RT-PCR, the HTBI primer set was used. TCRdb processed the multiplex PCR reads anew with MiXCR; each CDR3 protein has one entry. The profile shows about 270,000 distinct CDR3 sequences, approximately 20% of them singletons. Sequencing was done on a sample of blood. The receptors derive from a man aged 30 to 45 with Graves' ophthalmopathy.

This clonotype was observed many times. The V call is TRBV28, the J call TRBJ2-7, with 9 positions matching TRBD1. This CDR3 has 18 amino acids. Germline V gene lookup returns CDR1 MDHEN and CDR2 SYDVKM. Trimming cost V 3 bases and J 2 bases; bases outside gene matches: 14. The CDR3 sequence is CASSFSNSPGQGAYEQYF. The CDR3, as DNA: TGTGCCAGCAGTTTTTCAAACTCCCCGGGACAGGGAGCCTACGAGCAGTACTTC.

This clonotype came up a few times. V gene TRBV6-1 combines with J gene TRBJ2-5, with a weak D call TRBD2 (5 bases). V lost 7 bases and J lost 1, with 10 bases in between. The CDR3 loop spans 13 amino acids. Germline lookup yields CDR1 MNHNS and CDR2 SASEGT. The DNA of the CDR3 is TGTGCCAGCACTGCGGGCCTCCAAGAGACCCAGTACTTC. It encodes CASTAGLQETQYF.